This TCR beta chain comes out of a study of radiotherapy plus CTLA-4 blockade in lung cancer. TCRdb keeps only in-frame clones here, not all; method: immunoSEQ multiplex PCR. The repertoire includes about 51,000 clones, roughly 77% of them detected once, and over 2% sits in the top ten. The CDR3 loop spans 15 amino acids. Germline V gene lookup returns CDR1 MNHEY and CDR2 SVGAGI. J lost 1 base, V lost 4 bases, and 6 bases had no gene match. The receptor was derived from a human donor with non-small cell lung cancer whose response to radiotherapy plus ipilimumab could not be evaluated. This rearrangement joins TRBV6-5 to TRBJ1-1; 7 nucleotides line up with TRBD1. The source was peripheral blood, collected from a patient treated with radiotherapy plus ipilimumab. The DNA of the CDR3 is TGTGCCAGCAGTTCCGCAGGGGGAAGGAACACTGAAGCTTTCTTT. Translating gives CASSSAGGRNTEAFF.